Sequencing of this TCR beta chain was carried out in a study of T cells of healthy individuals. One entry per CDR3 protein results from TCRdb running MiXCR on the 5' RACE reads. The repertoire holds 100,000 or so distinct CDR3 sequences, approximately 15% seen once, with approximately 6% in the top ten. The origin of this receptor is a human donor in good health.

This chain's CDR3 is CASSLSGVPYEQYF. CDR3 nucleotides: TGTGCCAGCAGCTTATCAGGGGTCCCCTACGAGCAGTACTTC. This chain uses TRBV7-9 with TRBJ2-7; tentatively, D is TRBD1 (6 bases). Germline CDR1 is SEHNR and CDR2 is FQNEAQ (reference sequence). The CDR3 runs to 14 residues. V lost 2 bases and J lost 2, with 10 bases in between.